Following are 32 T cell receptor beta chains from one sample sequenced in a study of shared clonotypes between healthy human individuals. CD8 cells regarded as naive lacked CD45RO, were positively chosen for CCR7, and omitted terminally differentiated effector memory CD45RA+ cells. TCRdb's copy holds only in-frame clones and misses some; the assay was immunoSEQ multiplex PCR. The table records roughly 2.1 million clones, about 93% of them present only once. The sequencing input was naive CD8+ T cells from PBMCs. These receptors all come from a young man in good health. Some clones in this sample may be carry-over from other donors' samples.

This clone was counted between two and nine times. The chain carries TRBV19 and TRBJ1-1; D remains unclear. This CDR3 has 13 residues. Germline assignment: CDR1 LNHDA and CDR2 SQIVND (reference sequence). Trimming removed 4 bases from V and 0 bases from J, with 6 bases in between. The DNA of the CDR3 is TGTGCCAGTAGTACTGCATTGAACACTGAAGCTTTCTTT. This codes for CASSTALNTEAFF.

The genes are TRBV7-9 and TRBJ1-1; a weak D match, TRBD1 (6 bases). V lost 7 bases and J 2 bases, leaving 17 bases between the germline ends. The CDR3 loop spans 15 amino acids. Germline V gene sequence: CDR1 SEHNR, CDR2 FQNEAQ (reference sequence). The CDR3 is CASTPDRLGNTEAFF. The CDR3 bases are TGTGCCAGCACACCAGACAGGCTCGGAAACACTGAAGCTTTCTTT.

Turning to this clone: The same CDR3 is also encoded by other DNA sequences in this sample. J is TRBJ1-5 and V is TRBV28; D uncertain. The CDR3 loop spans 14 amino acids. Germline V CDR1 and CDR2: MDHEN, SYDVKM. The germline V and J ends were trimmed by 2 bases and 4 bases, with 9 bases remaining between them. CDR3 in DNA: TGTGCCAGCAGTTTAGGTGAAGGTAATCAGCCCCAGCATTTT. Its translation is CASSLGEGNQPQHF.

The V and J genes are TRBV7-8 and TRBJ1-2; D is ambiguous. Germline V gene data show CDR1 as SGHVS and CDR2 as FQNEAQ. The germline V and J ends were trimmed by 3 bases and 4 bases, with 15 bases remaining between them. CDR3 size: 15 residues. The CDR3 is CASSLLGRSSYGYTF. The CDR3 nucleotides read TGTGCCAGCAGCTTGCTGGGCAGATCCTCCTATGGCTACACCTTC.

CDR3: CASSHNQRTADTYEQYF. CDR3 coding DNA: TGTGCCAGCAGCCACAACCAACGGACGGCCGATACTTACGAGCAGTACTTC. The chain links TRBV14 to TRBJ2-7, with D hard to call. Trimming removed 3 bases from V and 4 bases from J, with 22 bases in between. From germline, CDR1 is SGHDN and CDR2 FVKESK. The CDR3 loop spans 17 amino acids.

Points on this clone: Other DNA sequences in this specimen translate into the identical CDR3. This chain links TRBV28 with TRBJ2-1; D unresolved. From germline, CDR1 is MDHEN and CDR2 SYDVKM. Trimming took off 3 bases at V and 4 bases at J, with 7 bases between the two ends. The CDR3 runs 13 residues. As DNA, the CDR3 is TGTGCCAGCAGTTTGACTGGGTACAATGAGCAGTTCTTC. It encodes CASSLTGYNEQFF. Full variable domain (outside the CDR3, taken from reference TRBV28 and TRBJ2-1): DVKVTQSSRYLVKRTGEKVFLECVQDMDHENMFWYRQDPGLGLRLIYFSYDVKMKEKGDIPEGYSVSREKKERFSLILESASTNQTSMYLCASSLTGYNEQFFGPGTRLTVL.

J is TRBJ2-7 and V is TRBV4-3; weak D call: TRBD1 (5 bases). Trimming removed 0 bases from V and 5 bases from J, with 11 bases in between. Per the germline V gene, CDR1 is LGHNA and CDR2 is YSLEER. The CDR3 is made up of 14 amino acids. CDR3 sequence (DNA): TGCGCCAGCAGCCAAGACAGGGCATGGGACGAGCAGTACTTC. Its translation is CASSQDRAWDEQYF.

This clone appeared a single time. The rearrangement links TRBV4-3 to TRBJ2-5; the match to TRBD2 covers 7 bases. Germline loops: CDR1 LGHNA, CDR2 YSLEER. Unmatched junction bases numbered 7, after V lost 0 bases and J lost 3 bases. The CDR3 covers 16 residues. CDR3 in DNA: TGCGCCAGCAGCCAAGAGAGGGAGGGACTCAAAGAGACCCAGTACTTC. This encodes CASSQEREGLKETQYF.

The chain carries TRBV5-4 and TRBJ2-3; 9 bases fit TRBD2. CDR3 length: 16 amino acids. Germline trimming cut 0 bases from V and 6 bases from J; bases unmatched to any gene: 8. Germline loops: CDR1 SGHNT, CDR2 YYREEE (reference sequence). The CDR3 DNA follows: TGTGCCAGCAGCTTGGGAATTCTAGCGGGAAGGGATACGCAGTATTTT. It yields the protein CASSLGILAGRDTQYF. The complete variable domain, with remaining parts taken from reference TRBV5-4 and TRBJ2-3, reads ETGVTQSPTHLIKTRGQQVTLRCSSQSGHNTVSWYQQALGQGPQFIFQYYREEENGRGNFPPRFSGLQFPNYSSELNVNALELDDSALYLCASSLGILAGRDTQYFGPGTRLTVL.

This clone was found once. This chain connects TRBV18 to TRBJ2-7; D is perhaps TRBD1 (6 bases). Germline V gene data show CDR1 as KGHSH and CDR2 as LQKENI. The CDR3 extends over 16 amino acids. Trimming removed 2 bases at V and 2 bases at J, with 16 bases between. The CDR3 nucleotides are TGTGCCAGCTCACCAAACCTTTGGACAGCTCCCTACGAGCAGTACTTC. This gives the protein CASSPNLWTAPYEQYF.

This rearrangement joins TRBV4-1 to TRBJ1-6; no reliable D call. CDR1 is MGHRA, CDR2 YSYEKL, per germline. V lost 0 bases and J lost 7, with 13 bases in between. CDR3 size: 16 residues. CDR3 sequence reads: CASSQEVPDHNSPLHF. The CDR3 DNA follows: TGCGCCAGCAGCCAAGAAGTACCGGACCACAATTCACCCCTCCACTTT.

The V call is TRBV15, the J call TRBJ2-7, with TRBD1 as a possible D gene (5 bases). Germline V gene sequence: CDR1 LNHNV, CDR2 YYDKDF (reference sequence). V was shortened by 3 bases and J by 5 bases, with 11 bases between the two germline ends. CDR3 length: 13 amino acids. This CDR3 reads CATSRSRGNEQYF. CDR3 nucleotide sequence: TGTGCCACCAGCAGGAGTAGGGGAAACGAGCAGTACTTC.

The DNA for the CDR3 is TGTGCCAGCAGTTTAGGGCAGACTAGCGGGAGCCAGGCCCGCCACGAGCAGTACTTC. It is translated as CASSLGQTSGSQARHEQYF. The chain employs TRBV28 and TRBJ2-7; 12 bases are shared with TRBD2. V lost 2 bases to trimming and J lost 5 bases; unmatched junction nucleotides: 16. Germline loops: CDR1 MDHEN, CDR2 SYDVKM. The CDR3 totals 19 residues. Full variable domain (outside the CDR3, taken from reference TRBV28 and TRBJ2-7): DVKVTQSSRYLVKRTGEKVFLECVQDMDHENMFWYRQDPGLGLRLIYFSYDVKMKEKGDIPEGYSVSREKKERFSLILESASTNQTSMYLCASSLGQTSGSQARHEQYFGPGTRLTVT.

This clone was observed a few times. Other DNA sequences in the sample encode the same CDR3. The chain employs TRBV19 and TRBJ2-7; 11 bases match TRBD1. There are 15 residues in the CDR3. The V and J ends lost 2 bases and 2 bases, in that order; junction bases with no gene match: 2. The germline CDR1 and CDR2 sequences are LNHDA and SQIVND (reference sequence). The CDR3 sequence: CASSIRDRGTYEQYF. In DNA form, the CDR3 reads TGTGCCAGTAGTATAAGGGACAGGGGGACCTACGAGCAGTACTTC.

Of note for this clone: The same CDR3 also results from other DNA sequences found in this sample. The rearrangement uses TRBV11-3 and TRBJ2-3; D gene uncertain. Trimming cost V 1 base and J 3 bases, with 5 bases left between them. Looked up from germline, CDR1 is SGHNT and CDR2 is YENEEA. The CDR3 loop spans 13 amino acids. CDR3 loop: CASSLGRTDTQYF. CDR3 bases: TGTGCCAGCAGCTTAGGTCGGACAGATACGCAGTATTTT.

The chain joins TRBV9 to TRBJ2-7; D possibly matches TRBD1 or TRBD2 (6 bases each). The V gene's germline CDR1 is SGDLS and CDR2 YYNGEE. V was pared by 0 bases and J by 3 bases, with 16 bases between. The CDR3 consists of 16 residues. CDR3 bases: TGTGCCAGCAGCGTAGCAGGTTACGGGGGCCTCTACGAGCAGTACTTC. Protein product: CASSVAGYGGLYEQYF.

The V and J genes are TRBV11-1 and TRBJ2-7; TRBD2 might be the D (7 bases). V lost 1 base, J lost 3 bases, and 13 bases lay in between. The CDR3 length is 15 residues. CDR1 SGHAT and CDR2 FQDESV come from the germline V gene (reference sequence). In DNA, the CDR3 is TGTGCCAGCAGCTTAGGGGGGGGCAGTGACTACGAGCAGTACTTC. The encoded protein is CASSLGGGSDYEQYF.

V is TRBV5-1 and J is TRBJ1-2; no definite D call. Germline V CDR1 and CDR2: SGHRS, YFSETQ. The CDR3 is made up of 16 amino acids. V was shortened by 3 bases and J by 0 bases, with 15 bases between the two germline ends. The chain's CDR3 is CASSSMDGPSNYGYTF. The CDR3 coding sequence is TGCGCCAGCAGCTCGATGGACGGTCCCTCTAACTATGGCTACACCTTC. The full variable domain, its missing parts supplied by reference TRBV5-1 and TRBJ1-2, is KAGVTQTPRYLIKTRGQQVTLSCSPISGHRSVSWYQQTPGQGLQFLFEYFSETQRNKGNFPGRFSGRQFSNSRSEMNVSTLELGDSALYLCASSSMDGPSNYGYTFGSGTRLTVV.

The CDR3 sequence is CASSSYPGDTQYF. The CDR3 nucleotides read TGTGCCAGCAGCAGCTATCCAGGGGATACGCAGTATTTT. The rearrangement links TRBV5-4 to TRBJ2-3; a weak D match, TRBD1 (5 bases). The germline CDR1 and CDR2 sequences are SGHNT and YYREEE (reference sequence). V was pared by 4 bases and J by 6 bases, with 12 bases between. The CDR3 contains 13 residues.

Here the CDR3 DNA reads TGTGCCAGCAGCTACTTAGCCGGGAGCCCCGGGTACAATGAGCAGTTCTTC. Translated, it gives CASSYLAGSPGYNEQFF. V usage is TRBV7-6 and J usage is TRBJ2-1; TRBD2 is a possible D gene (6 bases). This CDR3 region has 17 residues. CDR1 SGHVS and CDR2 FNYEAQ come from the germline V gene. V was shortened by 4 bases and J by 4 bases, with 20 bases between the two germline ends.

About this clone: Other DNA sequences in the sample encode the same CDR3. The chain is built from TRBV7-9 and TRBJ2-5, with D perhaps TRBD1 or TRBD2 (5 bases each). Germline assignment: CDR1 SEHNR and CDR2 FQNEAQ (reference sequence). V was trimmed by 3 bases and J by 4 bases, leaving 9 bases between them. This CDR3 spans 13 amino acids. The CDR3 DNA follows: TGTGCCAGCAGCTTTGGGGGTCGAGAGACCCAGTACTTC. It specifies CASSFGGRETQYF.

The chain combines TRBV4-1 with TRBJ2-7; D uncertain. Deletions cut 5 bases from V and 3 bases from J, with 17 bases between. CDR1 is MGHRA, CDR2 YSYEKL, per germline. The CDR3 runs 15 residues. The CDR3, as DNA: TGCGCCAGCAGCACCTGGGAACGAGGCCACTACGAGCAGTACTTC. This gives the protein CASSTWERGHYEQYF.

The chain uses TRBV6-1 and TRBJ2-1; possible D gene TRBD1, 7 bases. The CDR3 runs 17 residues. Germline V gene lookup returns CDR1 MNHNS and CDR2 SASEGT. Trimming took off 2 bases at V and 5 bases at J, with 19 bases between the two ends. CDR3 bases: TGTGCCAGCAGTGAAAGGGAACGGGGACAGCGGGACAATGAGCAGTTCTTC. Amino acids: CASSERERGQRDNEQFF.

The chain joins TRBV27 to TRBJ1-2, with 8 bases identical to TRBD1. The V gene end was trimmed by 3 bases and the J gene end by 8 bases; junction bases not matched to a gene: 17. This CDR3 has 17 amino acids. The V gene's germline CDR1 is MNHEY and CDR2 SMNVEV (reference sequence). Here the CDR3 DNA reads TGTGCCAGCAGTTTCTACCCAGGGGGCGACCTAACTATCGGCTACACCTTC. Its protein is CASSFYPGGDLTIGYTF.

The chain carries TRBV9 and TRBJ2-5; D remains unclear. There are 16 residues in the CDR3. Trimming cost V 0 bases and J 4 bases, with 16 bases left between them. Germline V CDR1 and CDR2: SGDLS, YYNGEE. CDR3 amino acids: CASSVEQIPIGETQYF. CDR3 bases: TGTGCCAGCAGCGTAGAACAGATACCGATCGGAGAGACCCAGTACTTC.

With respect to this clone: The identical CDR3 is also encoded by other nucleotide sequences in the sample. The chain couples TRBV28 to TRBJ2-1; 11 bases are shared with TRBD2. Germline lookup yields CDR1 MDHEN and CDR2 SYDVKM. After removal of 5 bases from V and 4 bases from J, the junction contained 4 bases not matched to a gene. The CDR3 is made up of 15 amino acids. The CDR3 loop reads CASSLTSGSYNEQFF. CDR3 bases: TGTGCCAGCAGTCTAACTAGCGGGAGTTACAATGAGCAGTTCTTC.

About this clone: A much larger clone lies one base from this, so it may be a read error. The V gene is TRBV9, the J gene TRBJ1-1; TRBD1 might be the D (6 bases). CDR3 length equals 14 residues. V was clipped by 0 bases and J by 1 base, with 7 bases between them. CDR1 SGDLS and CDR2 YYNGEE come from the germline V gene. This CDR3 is CASSVADRNTEAFF. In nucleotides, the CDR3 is TGTGCCAGCAGCGTAGCGGACAGGAACACTGAAGCTTTCTTT.

In DNA form, the CDR3 reads TGTGCCAGCAGTGTGGGACTAGCGGGTACCACCGGGGAGCTGTTTTTT. It yields the protein CASSVGLAGTTGELFF. V gene TRBV6-4 combines with J gene TRBJ2-2; 12 nucleotides line up with TRBD2. Germline CDR1 reads MRHNA; CDR2 reads SNTAGT. Trimming took 4 bases from V and 4 from J; bases not matched to a gene: 4. There are 16 residues in the CDR3.

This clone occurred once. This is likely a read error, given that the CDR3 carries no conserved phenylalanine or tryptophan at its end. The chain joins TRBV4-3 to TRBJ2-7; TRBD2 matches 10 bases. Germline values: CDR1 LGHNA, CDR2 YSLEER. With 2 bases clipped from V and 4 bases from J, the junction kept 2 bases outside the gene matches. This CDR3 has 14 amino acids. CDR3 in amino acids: CASSQPSGSYEQYS. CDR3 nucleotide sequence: TGCGCCAGCAGCCAACCTAGCGGGAGTTACGAGCAGTACTCC.

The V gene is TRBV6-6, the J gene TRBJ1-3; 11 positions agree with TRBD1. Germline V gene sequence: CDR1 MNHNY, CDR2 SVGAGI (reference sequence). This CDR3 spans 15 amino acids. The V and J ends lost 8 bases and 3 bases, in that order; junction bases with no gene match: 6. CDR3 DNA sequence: TGTGCCAGCTGGACAGGGGGCGAAGGTGGAAACACCATATATTTT. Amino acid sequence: CASWTGGEGGNTIYF.

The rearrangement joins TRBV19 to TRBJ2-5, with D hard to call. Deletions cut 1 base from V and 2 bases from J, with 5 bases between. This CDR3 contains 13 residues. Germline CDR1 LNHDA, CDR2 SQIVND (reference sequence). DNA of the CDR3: TGTGCCAGTAGTATAGTAGCTCAAGAGACCCAGTACTTC. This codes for CASSIVAQETQYF.

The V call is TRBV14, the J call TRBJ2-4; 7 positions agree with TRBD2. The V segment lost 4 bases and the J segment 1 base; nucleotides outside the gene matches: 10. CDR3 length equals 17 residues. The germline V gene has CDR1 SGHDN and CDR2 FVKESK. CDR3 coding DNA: TGTGCCAGCAGCCGGGGTCGCGGGAGCTGGGCCAAAAACATTCAGTACTTC. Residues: CASSRGRGSWAKNIQYF. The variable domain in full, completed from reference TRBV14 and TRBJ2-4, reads EAGVTQFPSHSVIEKGQTVTLRCDPISGHDNLYWYRRVMGKEIKFLLHFVKESKQDESGMPNNRFLAERTGGTYSTLKVQPAELEDSGVYFCASSRGRGSWAKNIQYFGAGTRLSVL.